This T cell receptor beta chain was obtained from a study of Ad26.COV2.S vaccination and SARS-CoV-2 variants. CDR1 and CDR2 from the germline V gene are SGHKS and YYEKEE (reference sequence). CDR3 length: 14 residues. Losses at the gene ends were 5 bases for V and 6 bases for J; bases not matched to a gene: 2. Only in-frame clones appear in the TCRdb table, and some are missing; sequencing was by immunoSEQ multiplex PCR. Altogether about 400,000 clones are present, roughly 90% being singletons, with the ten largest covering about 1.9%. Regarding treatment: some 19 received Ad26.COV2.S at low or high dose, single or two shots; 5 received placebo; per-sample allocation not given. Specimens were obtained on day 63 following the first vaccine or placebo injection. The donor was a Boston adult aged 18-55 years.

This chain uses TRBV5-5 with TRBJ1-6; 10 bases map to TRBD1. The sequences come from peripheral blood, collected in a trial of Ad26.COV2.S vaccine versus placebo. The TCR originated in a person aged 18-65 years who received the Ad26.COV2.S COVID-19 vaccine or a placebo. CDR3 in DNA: TGTGCCAGCAGGAGGGACAGGGGTAATTCACCCCTCCACTTT. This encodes CASRRDRGNSPLHF.